Sequencing of this T cell receptor beta chain was carried out in a study of beta chain features in type 1 diabetes. The overall study: Researchers looked at roughly 110 million sorted cells across all samples.

Study-wide findings and caveats: A possible short-template PCR bias applies equally to patients and controls.

On this clone: Its antigen is still unknown.

Sequenced material consisted of expressed TCRB transcripts (all of the isolated RNA was reverse transcribed). Produced via immunoSEQ multiplex PCR; TCRdb's table is partial and in-frame only. The sample includes 850,000 to 900,000 clones, about a sixth seen only once; the top ten take 0.023%. CDR3 length equals 15 residues. Trimming took 4 bases from V and 7 from J; bases not matched to a gene: 9. CDR1 is LNHDA and CDR2 is SQIVND in the germline V gene (reference sequence). This TCR was recovered from a woman younger than 35 in good health. The chain employs TRBV19 and TRBJ1-4; TRBD1 aligns across 7 bases. Sequencing was carried out using naive CD4+ T cells from blood. The CDR3 DNA follows: TGTGCCAGTAGTACCACGGGACAGCCTGCTGAAAAACTGTTTTTT. Translation: CASSTTGQPAEKLFF.